This passage covers 11 T cell receptor beta chains from one sample sequenced in a study of T cell repertoires in cytomegalovirus infection. No antigen has been assigned to these receptors. TCRdb itself ran the reads through MiXCR, one entry per CDR3 protein. The top ten hold around an eighth of the sample, which has roughly 920,000 distinct CDR3 sequences, 31% seen once. The sequences come from cultured CD8+ T cells from PBMCs, collected from culture after CMV antigen stimulation. The receptor source for this set is a human donor in good health (CMV status not recorded). Some clones in this sample may be carry-over from other donors' samples.

This clonotype was detected ten times or more. The chain employs TRBV28 and TRBJ1-2; 7 bases are shared with TRBD1. Germline V CDR1 and CDR2: MDHEN, SYDVKM. V shed 5 bases, J shed 5 bases, and the junction held 14 bases outside the gene matches. The CDR3 has 16 amino acids. The CDR3 bases are TGTGCCAGCAGTCTAACTGGACAGGCCTATCCTTATGGCTACACCTTC. Translated: CASSLTGQAYPYGYTF.

The rearrangement links TRBV23-1 to TRBJ1-5; D may be TRBD1 (6 bases). TRBV23-1 is an open reading frame whose function is uncertain. The CDR3 runs 17 residues. V lost 0 bases and J lost 4, with 16 bases in between. CDR3 in amino acids: CASSQSDRTATNQPQHF. DNA of the CDR3: TGCGCCAGCAGTCAATCAGATCGGACAGCTACTAATCAGCCCCAGCATTTT.

The V gene is TRBV27, the J gene TRBJ2-2, with 8 positions matching TRBD1. CDR3 size: 16 residues. The ends lost 3 bases at V and 7 bases at J; junction bases unmatched: 10. Germline CDR1 and CDR2: MNHEY and SMNVEV (reference sequence). CDR3 nucleotides: TGTGCCAGCAGTTTTCCACTGGACAGGGCGGACGGGGAGCTGTTTTTT. As protein: CASSFPLDRADGELFF.

The table lists this clonotype with a few counts. This chain uses TRBV4-2 with TRBJ1-2, with no clear D. Per germline, CDR1 LGHNA and CDR2 YNFKEQ. This CDR3 comprises 17 residues. Trimming shortened V by 0 bases and J by 3 bases, and 17 bases separated the two germline ends. In nucleotides, the CDR3 is TGTGCCAGCAGCCAAGATCGTCGGCAGAGAATGCACTATGGCTACACCTTC. This sequence encodes CASSQDRRQRMHYGYTF.

The chain joins TRBV29-1 to TRBJ1-4; the D is unclear. This CDR3 is built from 11 residues. Germline V gene lookup returns CDR1 SQVTM and CDR2 ANQGSEA. V lost 6 bases to trimming and J lost 6 bases, with 8 bases between them. The CDR3 is CSVDAYEKLFF. The CDR3 coding sequence is TGCAGCGTCGATGCTTATGAAAAACTGTTTTTT.

This clonotype was recorded a few times. The chain employs TRBV27 and TRBJ1-1, with D possibly matching TRBD1 (5 bases). The CDR3 length is 14 residues. The germline gives CDR1 MNHEY, CDR2 SMNVEV (reference sequence). The ends were cut back, 2 bases at V and 4 bases at J, with 11 bases in the middle. The CDR3 is CASSLSVGGTEAFF. DNA for the CDR3: TGTGCCAGCAGTTTAAGTGTTGGGGGCACTGAAGCTTTCTTT.

This clonotype was detected a few times. The rearrangement uses TRBV6-6 and TRBJ2-3; D not resolved. The CDR3 is made up of 14 amino acids. The ends were cut back, 0 bases at V and 2 bases at J, with 6 bases in the middle. CDR1 is MNHNY and CDR2 is SVGAGI in the germline V gene (reference sequence). The CDR3 loop reads CASSYSLYTDTQYF. The CDR3 DNA reads as TGTGCCAGCAGTTACTCCCTCTACACAGATACGCAGTATTTT.

This clonotype was observed a handful of times. The V call is TRBV4-1, the J call TRBJ1-1; D is unclear. The germline V gene has CDR1 MGHRA and CDR2 YSYEKL. Trimming cost V 4 bases and J 4 bases, with 16 bases left between them. The CDR3 loop spans 15 amino acids. The CDR3 spells CASSRDPGLGTEAFF. The CDR3, as DNA: TGCGCCAGCAGCCGAGACCCTGGTCTTGGCACTGAAGCTTTCTTT.

This rearrangement joins TRBV27 to TRBJ2-1, with a weak D call TRBD2 (7 bases). Germline V CDR1 and CDR2: MNHEY, SMNVEV (reference sequence). There are 16 residues in the CDR3. V was pared by 5 bases and J by 8 bases, with 22 bases between. CDR3 nucleotides: TGTGCCAGCAGTCCCCCCGCGGGGGCCGGTATGGATGAGCAGTTCTTC. It translates to CASSPPAGAGMDEQFF.

V usage is TRBV12-3 or TRBV12-4 and J usage is TRBJ1-5, with TRBD1 matching 7 bases. The CDR3 loop spans 15 amino acids. The V segment lost 4 bases and the J segment 7 bases; nucleotides outside the gene matches: 10. CDR3 DNA sequence: TGTGCCAGCAGTTCGGTGCGGGACAGAGGGCAGCCCCAGCATTTT. Encoded protein: CASSSVRDRGQPQHF.

This rearrangement joins TRBV10-2 to TRBJ1-5, with D perhaps matching TRBD1 (5 bases). Per germline, CDR1 WSHSY and CDR2 SAAADI. The CDR3 is made up of 14 amino acids. Trimming shortened V by 2 bases and J by 7 bases, and 12 bases separated the two germline ends. CDR3 residues: CASSEQQGRQPQHF. The CDR3 DNA follows: TGCGCCAGCAGTGAGCAGCAGGGAAGGCAGCCCCAGCATTTT.